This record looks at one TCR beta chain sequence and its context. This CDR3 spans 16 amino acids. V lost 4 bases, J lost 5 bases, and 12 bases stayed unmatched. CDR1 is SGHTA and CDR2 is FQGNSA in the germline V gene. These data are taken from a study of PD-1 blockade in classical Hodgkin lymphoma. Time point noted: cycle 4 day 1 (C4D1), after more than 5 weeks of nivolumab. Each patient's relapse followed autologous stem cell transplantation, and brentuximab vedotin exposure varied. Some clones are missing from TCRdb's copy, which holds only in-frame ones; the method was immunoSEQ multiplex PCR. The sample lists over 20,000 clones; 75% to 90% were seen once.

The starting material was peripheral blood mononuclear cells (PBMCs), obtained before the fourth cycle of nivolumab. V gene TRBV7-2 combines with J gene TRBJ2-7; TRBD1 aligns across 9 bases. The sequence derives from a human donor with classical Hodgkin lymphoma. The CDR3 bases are TGTGCCAGCAGCTCCGCCTGGGGACAGGGTATCCACGAGCAGTACTTC. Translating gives CASSSAWGQGIHEQYF.